The 28 T cell receptor beta chains below come from one sample, sequenced in a study of blood T cell repertoires in COVID-19. Repertoires were generated with immunoSEQ multiplex PCR, while TCRdb's copy carries only in-frame clones and drops some. The sample carries 110,000 or so clones, roughly four fifths recorded once. Sequencing input: peripheral blood. The receptors stem from a human donor in a cohort sampled during active COVID-19.

The chain combines TRBV19 with TRBJ1-6; D uncertain. This CDR3 region has 15 residues. Germline V lookup: CDR1 LNHDA, CDR2 SQIVND (reference sequence). Trimming left V 6 bases short and J 3 bases short, with 12 bases between. As DNA, the CDR3 is TGTGCCAGTAGAGGAGGAAGGGACTATAATTCACCCCTCCACTTT. Translated: CASRGGRDYNSPLHF.

The rearrangement links TRBV5-1 to TRBJ1-1; D possibly corresponds to TRBD1 (5 bases). V lost 1 base, J lost 4 bases, and 14 bases lay in between. The CDR3 runs 15 residues. Germline-derived CDR1 and CDR2 are SGHRS and YFSETQ. As DNA, the CDR3 is TGCGCCAGCAGCTTGTGGGGAGGGACGACCACTGAAGCTTTCTTT. Translated, it gives CASSLWGGTTTEAFF.

The V call is TRBV19, the J call TRBJ2-7; TRBD1 matches at 9 bases. Germline V gives CDR1 LNHDA, CDR2 SQIVND (reference sequence). CDR3 length equals 15 residues. J was trimmed by 2 bases and V by 6 bases; bases with no gene match: 8. As DNA, the CDR3 is TGTGCCAGTAGAGCCGGGACAGGGCCCACCTACGAGCAGTACTTC. It yields the protein CASRAGTGPTYEQYF.

The J gene is TRBJ2-3, the V gene TRBV3-1 (or the pseudogene TRBV3-2); a possible D gene is TRBD2 (6 bases). This CDR3 has 13 amino acids. Trimming cost V 8 bases and J 4 bases, with 13 bases left between them. CDR1 and CDR2 (germline): LGHDT, YNNKEL (reference sequence). CDR3 nucleotides: TGTGCCAGCCGGGGGACTTGGGCAGATACGCAGTATTTT. Protein product: CASRGTWADTQYF.

The V call is TRBV3-1 (or the pseudogene TRBV3-2), the J call TRBJ1-6, with TRBD1 identical over 9 bases. CDR1 and CDR2 from the germline V gene are LGHDT and YNNKEL (reference sequence). The CDR3 runs to 16 residues. V shed 3 bases and J 6 bases; nucleotides not matched to a gene: 6. CDR3 bases: TGTGCCAGCAGCCAGCTGGCGGGACAGGGTAATTCACCCCTCCACTTT. It encodes CASSQLAGQGNSPLHF.

This chain uses TRBV5-1 with TRBJ2-7; maybe TRBD1 (6 bases). The V end was cut by 4 bases, the J end by 2 bases, with 10 bases between. Germline V gives CDR1 SGHRS, CDR2 YFSETQ. This CDR3 contains 13 residues. CDR3 loop: CASSGGQAYEQYF. CDR3 in DNA: TGCGCCAGCAGCGGGGGACAAGCCTACGAGCAGTACTTC. Full variable domain (missing parts from reference TRBV5-1 and TRBJ2-7): KAGVTQTPRYLIKTRGQQVTLSCSPISGHRSVSWYQQTPGQGLQFLFEYFSETQRNKGNFPGRFSGRQFSNSRSEMNVSTLELGDSALYLCASSGGQAYEQYFGPGTRLTVT.

This chain connects TRBV6-6 to TRBJ2-2, with a tentative D call TRBD1 (5 bases). The CDR3 is made up of 13 amino acids. V dropped 7 bases and J dropped 6 bases, with 12 bases sitting between them. The germline V gene encodes CDR1 MNHNY and CDR2 SVGAGI (reference sequence). The CDR3 reads CASNPDRSGELFF. DNA of the CDR3: TGTGCCAGCAATCCCGACAGATCCGGGGAGCTGTTTTTT.

The rearrangement uses TRBV2 and TRBJ2-7, with a tentative D call TRBD1 (6 bases). The CDR3 has 15 residues. The ends were cut back, 6 bases at V and 7 bases at J, with 22 bases in the middle. The germline V gene has CDR1 SNHLY and CDR2 FYNNEI. CDR3 nucleotide sequence: TGTGCCAGCAGCGGAGTAACGGACTCGAGGGGGGAGCAGTACTTC. It is translated as CASSGVTDSRGEQYF.

The CDR3 sequence is CASSSTGVAYYGYTF. The CDR3, as DNA: TGCGCCAGCAGCTCGACAGGGGTGGCGTACTATGGCTACACCTTC. The chain uses TRBV5-1 and TRBJ1-2; 8 positions agree with TRBD1. The CDR3 is 15 amino acids. V trimming: 3 bases; J trimming: 3 bases; junction bases outside the gene matches: 7. The germline V gene encodes CDR1 SGHRS and CDR2 YFSETQ.

The chain couples TRBV25-1 to TRBJ2-7; a weak D match, TRBD1 (6 bases). The CDR3 covers 13 residues. Germline V CDR1 and CDR2: MGHDK, SYGVNS. Trimming took off 7 bases at V and 3 bases at J, with 13 bases between the two ends. CDR3: CASKGELDYEQYF. In DNA, the CDR3 is TGTGCCAGCAAGGGGGAGCTCGACTACGAGCAGTACTTC.

The gene calls are TRBV5-8 and TRBJ1-5; no firm D call. This CDR3 contains 15 residues. Germline V lookup: CDR1 SGHTS, CDR2 YDEGEE. Trimming stripped 2 bases from V and 0 bases from J, with 9 bases between. The CDR3 protein is CASSLGSHSNQPQHF. The CDR3, as DNA: TGTGCCAGCAGCTTAGGGAGCCATAGCAATCAGCCCCAGCATTTT.

The chain couples TRBV13 to TRBJ1-3; 8 bases match TRBD1. Losses at the gene ends were 5 bases for V and 2 bases for J; bases not matched to a gene: 2. Per germline, CDR1 PRHDT and CDR2 FYEKMQ (reference sequence). This CDR3 has 14 amino acids. Here the CDR3 DNA reads TGTGCCAGCAGCCTACAGGGGGCTGGAAACACCATATATTTT. The encoded protein is CASSLQGAGNTIYF.

V usage is TRBV19 and J usage is TRBJ1-2, with D hard to call. The CDR3 is 13 residues long. CDR1 is LNHDA and CDR2 is SQIVND in the germline V gene (reference sequence). Trimming left V 6 bases short and J 3 bases short, with 11 bases between. CDR3 bases: TGTGCCAGTAGCCCCAGGAGGGACTATGGCTACACCTTC. Amino acids: CASSPRRDYGYTF.

The rearrangement links TRBV7-8 to TRBJ1-5, with 8 bases identical to TRBD1. Losses at the gene ends were 1 base for V and 7 bases for J; bases not matched to a gene: 9. Germline loops: CDR1 SGHVS, CDR2 FQNEAQ. The CDR3 spans 16 residues. Here the CDR3 reads CASSLDPTGDRQPQHF. The DNA of the CDR3 is TGTGCCAGCAGCTTAGATCCGACAGGGGATCGACAGCCCCAGCATTTT.

The chain has TRBV5-1 and TRBJ2-3, with TRBD1 matching over 11 bases. With 3 bases clipped from V and 4 bases from J, the junction kept 4 bases outside the gene matches. CDR3 length: 15 amino acids. Germline V gives CDR1 SGHRS, CDR2 YFSETQ. CDR3 protein: CASSSRTGGPDTQYF. The CDR3 DNA sequence: TGCGCCAGCAGCTCGCGGACAGGGGGCCCAGATACGCAGTATTTT. The full variable domain, its missing parts supplied by reference TRBV5-1 and TRBJ2-3, is KAGVTQTPRYLIKTRGQQVTLSCSPISGHRSVSWYQQTPGQGLQFLFEYFSETQRNKGNFPGRFSGRQFSNSRSEMNVSTLELGDSALYLCASSSRTGGPDTQYFGPGTRLTVL.

This chain links TRBV18 with TRBJ1-2; the D is unclear. CDR3 size: 12 residues. Trimming took off 3 bases at V and 1 base at J, with 3 bases between the two ends. CDR1 and CDR2 from the germline V gene are KGHSH and LQKENI. The CDR3 sequence: CASSPYNYGYTF. CDR3 coding DNA: TGTGCCAGCTCACCCTATAACTATGGCTACACCTTC.

The CDR3 here is CASSRGTRGESPLHF. CDR3 in DNA: TGTGCCAGCAGTCGTGGGACAAGGGGAGAGTCACCCCTCCACTTT. V usage is TRBV11-2 and J usage is TRBJ1-6; D possibly corresponds to TRBD1 (6 bases). Looked up from germline, CDR1 is SGHAT and CDR2 is FQNNGV. V dropped 6 bases and J dropped 10 bases, with 19 bases sitting between them. The CDR3 length is 15 residues.

J is TRBJ2-7 and V is TRBV15; 7 positions agree with TRBD2. The CDR3 loop spans 17 amino acids. The V gene end was trimmed by 0 bases and the J gene end by 0 bases; junction bases not matched to a gene: 8. Germline loops: CDR1 LNHNV, CDR2 YYDKDF (reference sequence). The CDR3 sequence is CATSRDYAGVLSYEQYF. CDR3 bases: TGTGCCACCAGCAGAGACTACGCGGGGGTCCTCTCCTACGAGCAGTACTTC. Full variable domain (remainder filled in from reference TRBV15 and TRBJ2-7): DAMVIQNPRYQVTQFGKPVTLSCSQTLNHNVMYWYQQKSSQAPKLLFHYYDKDFNNEADTPDNFQSRRPNTSFCFLDIRSPGLGDTAMYLCATSRDYAGVLSYEQYFGPGTRLTVT.

This chain links TRBV6-5 with TRBJ1-2; D not certain. Per the germline V gene, CDR1 is MNHEY and CDR2 is SVGAGI. The CDR3 is 16 residues long. V was clipped by 0 bases and J by 0 bases, with 11 bases between them. The CDR3 nucleotides read TGTGCCAGCAGTTACTCGGCATATACAACTAACTATGGCTACACCTTC. It yields the protein CASSYSAYTTNYGYTF.

The chain is built from TRBV10-3 and TRBJ1-2, with 9 nucleotides matching TRBD1. Looked up from germline, CDR1 is ENHRY and CDR2 is SYGVKD. The V segment lost 6 bases and the J segment 2 bases; nucleotides outside the gene matches: 7. The CDR3 loop spans 15 amino acids. The CDR3 reads CAIREGTGTNYGYTF. The CDR3 region has the DNA TGTGCCATCAGAGAGGGGACAGGGACCAACTATGGCTACACCTTC.

The chain is built from TRBV20-1 and TRBJ2-2; 7 bases line up with TRBD2. The V gene end was trimmed by 3 bases and the J gene end by 4 bases; junction bases not matched to a gene: 17. This CDR3 spans 18 amino acids. Germline V CDR1 and CDR2: DFQATT, SNEGSKA (reference sequence). CDR3 nucleotide sequence: TGCAGTGCTAGTCCCCTCCCCCTGGCGGGGGTCGGCACCGGGGAGCTGTTTTTT. This encodes CSASPLPLAGVGTGELFF.

The chain is built from TRBV10-1 and TRBJ2-7; 9 bases are a match to TRBD1. Germline V lookup: CDR1 WNHNN, CDR2 SYGVQD (reference sequence). The CDR3 contains 14 residues. The V segment lost 4 bases and the J segment 1 base; nucleotides outside the gene matches: 2. The CDR3 region is CASSVGQGSYEQYF. The CDR3 coding sequence is TGCGCCAGCAGTGTTGGACAGGGGTCCTACGAGCAGTACTTC.

This clone was found a few times. This chain uses TRBV10-1 with TRBJ2-4; no clear D gene. Between the trimmed V and J ends, which lost 7 bases and 15 bases, there was a span of 16 bases. Germline values: CDR1 WNHNN, CDR2 SYGVQD (reference sequence). This CDR3 contains 11 residues. CDR3 sequence (DNA): TGCGCCAGCACTATGGGCCTCGTGCGGTACTTC. Encoded protein: CASTMGLVRYF.

The rearrangement uses TRBV10-3 and TRBJ1-4; D is possibly TRBD1 (5 bases). Trimming cost V 6 bases and J 6 bases, with 11 bases left between them. The CDR3 runs to 13 residues. Germline V gene lookup returns CDR1 ENHRY and CDR2 SYGVKD. This CDR3 is CAIRAGQHEKLFF. The CDR3 DNA follows: TGTGCCATCAGGGCAGGGCAGCATGAAAAACTGTTTTTT.

V usage is TRBV11-2 and J usage is TRBJ2-5, with TRBD1 as a possible D gene (5 bases). This CDR3 contains 13 residues. The V gene lost 0 bases and the J gene lost 6 bases, with 8 bases spanning the gap. Germline CDR1 and CDR2: SGHAT and FQNNGV. The CDR3 DNA reads TGTGCCAGCAGCTTAGACAGGGCACAGACCCAGTACTTC. Encoded protein: CASSLDRAQTQYF.

The rearrangement links TRBV11-2 to TRBJ2-1; the D gene is possibly TRBD1 (5 bases). The germline V and J ends were trimmed by 0 bases and 7 bases, with 10 bases remaining between them. The CDR3 covers 14 residues. Germline CDR1 SGHAT, CDR2 FQNNGV. Here the CDR3 reads CASSLDRAGNEQFF. As DNA, the CDR3 is TGTGCCAGCAGCTTAGACAGGGCAGGGAATGAGCAGTTCTTC.

The chain is built from TRBV5-1 and TRBJ2-3; 7 nucleotides line up with TRBD2. The CDR3 has 14 residues. V shed 0 bases and J 2 bases; nucleotides not matched to a gene: 0. CDR1 and CDR2 (germline): SGHRS, YFSETQ. The CDR3 region is CASSLGDYTDTQYF. The CDR3 DNA reads TGCGCCAGCAGCTTGGGGGACTACACAGATACGCAGTATTTT.

The V gene is TRBV9, the J gene TRBJ1-2, with D unresolved. The germline V gene encodes CDR1 SGDLS and CDR2 YYNGEE. CDR3 size: 16 residues. The V end was cut by 3 bases, the J end by 4 bases, with 19 bases between. The chain's CDR3 is CASSGDPWAETYGYTF. In DNA form, the CDR3 reads TGTGCCAGCAGCGGCGACCCCTGGGCAGAAACCTATGGCTACACCTTC.